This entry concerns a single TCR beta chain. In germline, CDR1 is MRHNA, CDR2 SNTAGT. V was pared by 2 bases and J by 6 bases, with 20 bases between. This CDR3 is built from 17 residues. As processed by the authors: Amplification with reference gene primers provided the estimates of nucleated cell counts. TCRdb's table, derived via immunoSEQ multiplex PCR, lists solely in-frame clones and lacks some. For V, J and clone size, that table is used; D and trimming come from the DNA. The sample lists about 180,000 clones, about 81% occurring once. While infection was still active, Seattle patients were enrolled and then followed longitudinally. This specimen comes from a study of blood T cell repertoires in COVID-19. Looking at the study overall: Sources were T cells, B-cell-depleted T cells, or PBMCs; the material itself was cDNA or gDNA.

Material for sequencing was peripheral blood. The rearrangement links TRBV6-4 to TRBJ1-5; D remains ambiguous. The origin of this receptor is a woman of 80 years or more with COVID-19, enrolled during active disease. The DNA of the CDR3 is TGTGCCAGCAGTGACGAACCCGGGAAAGGGCGAATTCAGCCCCAGCATTTT. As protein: CASSDEPGKGRIQPQHF.